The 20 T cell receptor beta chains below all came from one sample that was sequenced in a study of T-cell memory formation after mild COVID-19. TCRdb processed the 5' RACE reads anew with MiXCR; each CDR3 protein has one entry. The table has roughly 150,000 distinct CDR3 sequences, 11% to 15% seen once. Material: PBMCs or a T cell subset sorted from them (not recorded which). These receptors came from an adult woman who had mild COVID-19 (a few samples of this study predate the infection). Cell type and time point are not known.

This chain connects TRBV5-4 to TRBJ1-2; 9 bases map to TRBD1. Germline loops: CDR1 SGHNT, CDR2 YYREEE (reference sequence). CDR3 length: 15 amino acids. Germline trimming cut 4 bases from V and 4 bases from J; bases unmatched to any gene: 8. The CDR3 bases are TGTGCCAGCAGCGCCACCGGGACAGGGACCTATGGCTACACCTTC. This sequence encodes CASSATGTGTYGYTF. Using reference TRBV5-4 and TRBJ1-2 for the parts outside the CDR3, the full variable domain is ETGVTQSPTHLIKTRGQQVTLRCSSQSGHNTVSWYQQALGQGPQFIFQYYREEENGRGNFPPRFSGLQFPNYSSELNVNALELDDSALYLCASSATGTGTYGYTFGSGTRLTVV.

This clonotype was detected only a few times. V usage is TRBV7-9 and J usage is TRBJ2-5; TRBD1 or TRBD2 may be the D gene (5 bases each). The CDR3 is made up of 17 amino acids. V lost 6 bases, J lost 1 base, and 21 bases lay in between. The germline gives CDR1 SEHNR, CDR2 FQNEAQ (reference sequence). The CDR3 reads CASSGGDRAGAQETQYF. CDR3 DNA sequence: TGTGCCAGCAGTGGGGGAGATCGGGCAGGAGCCCAAGAGACCCAGTACTTC.

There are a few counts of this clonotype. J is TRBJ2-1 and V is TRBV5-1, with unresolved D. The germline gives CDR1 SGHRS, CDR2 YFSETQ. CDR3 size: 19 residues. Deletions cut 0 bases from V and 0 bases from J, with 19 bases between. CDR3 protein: CASSLGKMRLENSYNEQFF. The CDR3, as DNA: TGCGCCAGCAGCTTGGGGAAGATGAGACTTGAAAACTCCTACAATGAGCAGTTCTTC. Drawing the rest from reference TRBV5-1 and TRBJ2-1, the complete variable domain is KAGVTQTPRYLIKTRGQQVTLSCSPISGHRSVSWYQQTPGQGLQFLFEYFSETQRNKGNFPGRFSGRQFSNSRSEMNVSTLELGDSALYLCASSLGKMRLENSYNEQFFGPGTRLTVL.

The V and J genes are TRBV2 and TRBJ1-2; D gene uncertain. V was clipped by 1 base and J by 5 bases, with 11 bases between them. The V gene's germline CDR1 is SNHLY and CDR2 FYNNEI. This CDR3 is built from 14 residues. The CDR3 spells CASSEGGSGYGYTF. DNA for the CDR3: TGTGCCAGCAGTGAAGGCGGGTCTGGATATGGCTACACCTTC.

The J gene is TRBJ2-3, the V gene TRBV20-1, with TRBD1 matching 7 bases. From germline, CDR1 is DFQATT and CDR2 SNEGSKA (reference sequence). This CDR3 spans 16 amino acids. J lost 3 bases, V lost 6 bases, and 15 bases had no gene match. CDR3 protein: CSADSTDRVLTDTQYF. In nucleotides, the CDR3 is TGCAGTGCCGACTCAACCGACAGGGTTTTGACAGATACGCAGTATTTT.

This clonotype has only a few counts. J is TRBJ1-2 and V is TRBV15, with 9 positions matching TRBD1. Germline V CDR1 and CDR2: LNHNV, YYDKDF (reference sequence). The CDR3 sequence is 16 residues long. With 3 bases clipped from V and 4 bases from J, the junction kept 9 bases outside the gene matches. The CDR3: CATSRAGTGPSYGYTF. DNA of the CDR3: TGTGCCACCAGCAGGGCCGGGACAGGGCCCTCCTATGGCTACACCTTC. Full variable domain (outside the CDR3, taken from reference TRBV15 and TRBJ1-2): DAMVIQNPRYQVTQFGKPVTLSCSQTLNHNVMYWYQQKSSQAPKLLFHYYDKDFNNEADTPDNFQSRRPNTSFCFLDIRSPGLGDTAMYLCATSRAGTGPSYGYTFGSGTRLTVV.

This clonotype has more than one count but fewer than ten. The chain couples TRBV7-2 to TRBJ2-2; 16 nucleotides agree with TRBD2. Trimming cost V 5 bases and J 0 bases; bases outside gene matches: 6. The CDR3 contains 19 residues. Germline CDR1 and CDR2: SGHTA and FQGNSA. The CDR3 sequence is CASSPPGLAGGPNTGELFF. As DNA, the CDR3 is TGTGCCAGCAGCCCTCCGGGACTAGCGGGAGGGCCGAACACCGGGGAGCTGTTTTTT.

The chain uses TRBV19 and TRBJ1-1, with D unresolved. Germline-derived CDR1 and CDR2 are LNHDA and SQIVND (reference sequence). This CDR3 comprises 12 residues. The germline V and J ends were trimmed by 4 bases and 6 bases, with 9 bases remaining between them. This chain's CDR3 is CASSKMGAEAFF. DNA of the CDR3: TGTGCCAGTAGTAAGATGGGAGCTGAAGCTTTCTTT.

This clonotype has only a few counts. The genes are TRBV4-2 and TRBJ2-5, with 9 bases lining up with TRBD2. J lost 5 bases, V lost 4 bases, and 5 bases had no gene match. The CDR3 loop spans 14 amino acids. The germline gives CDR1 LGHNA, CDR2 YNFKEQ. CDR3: CASSLAGVGETQYF. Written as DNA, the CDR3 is TGTGCCAGCAGCCTAGCGGGAGTCGGGGAGACCCAGTACTTC.

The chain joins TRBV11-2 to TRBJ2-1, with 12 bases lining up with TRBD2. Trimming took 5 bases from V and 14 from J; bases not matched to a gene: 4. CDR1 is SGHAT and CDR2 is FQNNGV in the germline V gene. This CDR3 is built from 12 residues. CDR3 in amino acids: CASSDGLAGKFF. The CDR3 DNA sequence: TGTGCCAGCAGCGACGGACTAGCGGGAAAGTTCTTC.

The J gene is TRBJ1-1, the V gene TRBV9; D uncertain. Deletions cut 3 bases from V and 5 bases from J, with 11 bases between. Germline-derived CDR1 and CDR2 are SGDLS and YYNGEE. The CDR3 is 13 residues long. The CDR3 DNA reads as TGTGCCAGCAGCGAGGCCGGGTTTACTGAAGCTTTCTTT. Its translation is CASSEAGFTEAFF. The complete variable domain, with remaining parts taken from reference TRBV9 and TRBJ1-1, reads DSGVTQTPKHLITATGQRVTLRCSPRSGDLSVYWYQQSLDQGLQFLIQYYNGEERAKGNILERFSAQQFPDLHSELNLSSLELGDSALYFCASSEAGFTEAFFGQGTRLTVV.

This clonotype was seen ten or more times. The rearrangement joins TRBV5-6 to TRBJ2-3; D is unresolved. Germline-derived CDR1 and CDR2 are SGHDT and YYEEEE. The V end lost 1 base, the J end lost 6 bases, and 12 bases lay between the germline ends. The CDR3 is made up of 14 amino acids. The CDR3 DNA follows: TGTGCCAGCAGCTTGTTTTTGAACCTCGATACGCAGTATTTT. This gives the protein CASSLFLNLDTQYF.

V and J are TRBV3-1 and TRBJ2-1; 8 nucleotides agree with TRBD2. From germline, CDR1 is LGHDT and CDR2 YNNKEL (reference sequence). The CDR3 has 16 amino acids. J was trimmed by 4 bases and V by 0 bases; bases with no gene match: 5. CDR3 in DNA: TGTGCCAGCAGCCAAGACAAACTAGCGGTTTACAATGAGCAGTTCTTC. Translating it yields CASSQDKLAVYNEQFF.

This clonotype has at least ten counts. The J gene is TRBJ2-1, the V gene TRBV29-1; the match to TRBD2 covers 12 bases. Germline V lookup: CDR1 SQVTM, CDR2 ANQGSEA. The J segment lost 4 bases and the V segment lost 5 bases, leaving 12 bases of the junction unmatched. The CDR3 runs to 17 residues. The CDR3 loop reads CSVWGLAGGLGYNEQFF. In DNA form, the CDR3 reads TGCAGCGTTTGGGGCCTAGCGGGAGGGCTTGGGTACAATGAGCAGTTCTTC.

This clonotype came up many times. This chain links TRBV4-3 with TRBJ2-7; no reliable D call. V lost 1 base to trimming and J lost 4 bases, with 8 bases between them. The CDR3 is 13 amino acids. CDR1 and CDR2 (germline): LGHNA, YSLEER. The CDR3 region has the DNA TGCGCCAGCAGCCAAGCCCCCAAATACGAGCAGTACTTC. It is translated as CASSQAPKYEQYF.

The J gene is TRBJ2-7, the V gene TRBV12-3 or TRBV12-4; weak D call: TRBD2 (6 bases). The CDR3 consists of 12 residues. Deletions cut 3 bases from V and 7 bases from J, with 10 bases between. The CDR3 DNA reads TGTGCCAGCAGTTTCCGGCTAGCGGAGCAGTACTTC. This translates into CASSFRLAEQYF.

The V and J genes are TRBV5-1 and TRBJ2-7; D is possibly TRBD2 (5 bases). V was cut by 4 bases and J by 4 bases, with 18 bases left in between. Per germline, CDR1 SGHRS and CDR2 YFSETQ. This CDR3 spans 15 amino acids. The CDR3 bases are TGCGCCAGCAGCCTATTTGATCGGGAAGAGTACGAGCAGTACTTC. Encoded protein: CASSLFDREEYEQYF.

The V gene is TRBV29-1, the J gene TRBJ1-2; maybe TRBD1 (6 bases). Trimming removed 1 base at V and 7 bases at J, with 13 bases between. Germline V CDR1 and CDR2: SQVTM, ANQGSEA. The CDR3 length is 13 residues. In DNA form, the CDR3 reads TGCAGCGTTGAAGGCAACAGGGCTCGTGGCTACACCTTC. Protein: CSVEGNRARGYTF.

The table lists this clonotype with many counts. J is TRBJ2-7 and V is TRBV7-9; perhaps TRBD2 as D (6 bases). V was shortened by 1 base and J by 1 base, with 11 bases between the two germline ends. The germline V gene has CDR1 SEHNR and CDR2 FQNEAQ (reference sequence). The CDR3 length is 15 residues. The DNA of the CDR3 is TGTGCCAGCAGCTTAGGTGTCGGGAGTTCCTACGAGCAGTACTTC. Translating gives CASSLGVGSSYEQYF.

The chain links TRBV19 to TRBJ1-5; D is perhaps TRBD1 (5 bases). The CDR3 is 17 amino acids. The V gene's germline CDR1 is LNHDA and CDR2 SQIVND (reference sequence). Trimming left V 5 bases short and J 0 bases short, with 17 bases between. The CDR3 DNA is TGTGCCAGTAGTCCGGGGGTGACACCGTATAGCAATCAGCCCCAGCATTTT. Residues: CASSPGVTPYSNQPQHF.